This T cell receptor beta chain was profiled in a study of radiation and T cells in renal cell carcinoma. Repertoires were generated with immunoSEQ multiplex PCR, while TCRdb's copy carries only in-frame clones and drops some. Of approximately 150,000 clones listed, over 80% are singletons. Time point noted: baseline pretreatment blood. Treatment of the sample: 15 Gy SBRT to primary tumor, nephrectomy 4 weeks later. The length of the CDR3 is 11 residues. Trimming removed 5 bases from V and 1 base from J, with 1 base in between. CDR1 and CDR2 from the germline V gene are MDHEN and SYDVKM. J is TRBJ2-3 and V is TRBV28; unclear D gene. This clonotype was obtained from a woman aged 50 to 65 with renal cell carcinoma. This material consisted of blood, taken from a patient whose treatment included radiotherapy and nephrectomy. The CDR3 region is CASSRTDTQYF. The CDR3 bases are TGTGCCAGCAGTCGCACAGATACGCAGTATTTT.